This T cell receptor beta chain was identified during a study of memory CD4+ T cells and cytomegalovirus serostatus. Whole-study context: Of the healthy Belgian adults, eight or nine were CMV seropositive and 20 to 30 seronegative.

TCRdb's table, derived via immunoSEQ multiplex PCR, lists solely in-frame clones and lacks some. The data show about 42,000 clones, around 72% seen once. Single viable CD3+CD4+CD8-CD45RO+ cells were sorted as the memory CD4+ T cells. This CDR3 spans 15 amino acids. Between the trimmed V and J ends, which lost 5 bases and 4 bases, there was a span of 15 bases. Germline CDR1 and CDR2: SGHVS and FQNEAQ. The sequence was obtained from an adult in good health and CMV-seronegative. The source material was memory CD4+ T cells from blood. The chain carries TRBV7-8 and TRBJ1-3, with D unresolved. The CDR3 here is CASSPPIRLGNTIYF. The CDR3 DNA is TGTGCCAGCAGCCCCCCCATCCGGTTAGGAAACACCATATATTTT.